Presented here are 18 T cell receptor beta chains from one specimen sequenced in a study of T cells in Graves' hyperthyroidism and ophthalmopathy. TCR beta CDR3 sequences were amplified from RNA transcripts. Initially, a first-round RT-PCR of the TCR CDR3 employed the HTBI primer set. TCRdb re-called the multiplex PCR reads with MiXCR, one entry per CDR3 protein. The sample shows about 580,000 distinct CDR3 sequences, just over 45% of them seen only once. The sequencing input was peripheral blood or thyroid tissue (not recorded which). These receptors were taken from a woman aged 18-35 years with Graves' hyperthyroidism.

This clonotype was seen ten or more times. The V gene is TRBV6-5, the J gene TRBJ1-5; D is undetermined. The CDR3 has 13 amino acids. The V end was cut by 5 bases, the J end by 10 bases, with 15 bases between. Germline assignment: CDR1 MNHEY and CDR2 SVGAGI. This chain's CDR3 is CASSNSPVSPQHF. For the CDR3, the DNA is TGTGCCAGCAGTAATTCCCCGGTCAGCCCCCAGCATTTT.

There are many counts of this clonotype. The chain employs TRBV20-1 and TRBJ2-7; the match to TRBD2 covers 8 bases. The junction had 5 bases not matched to a gene; V was cut back by 7 bases and J by 3 bases. The CDR3 is 12 residues long. Germline CDR1 is DFQATT and CDR2 is SNEGSKA (reference sequence). CDR3 coding DNA: TGCAGTGAAGCGGGAGTCGGCTACGAGCAGTACTTC. It specifies CSEAGVGYEQYF.

This CDR3 reads CASSVASGGDTEAFF. The CDR3 DNA reads TGTGCCAGCAGCGTAGCCAGCGGGGGGGACACTGAAGCTTTCTTT. J is TRBJ1-1 and V is TRBV9; D is perhaps TRBD1 (5 bases). CDR1 is SGDLS and CDR2 is YYNGEE in the germline V gene. The CDR3 is 15 residues long. Trimming stripped 0 bases from V and 3 bases from J, with 12 bases between. The full variable domain, in which reference TRBV9 and TRBJ1-1 provide the parts outside the CDR3, is DSGVTQTPKHLITATGQRVTLRCSPRSGDLSVYWYQQSLDQGLQFLIQYYNGEERAKGNILERFSAQQFPDLHSELNLSSLELGDSALYFCASSVASGGDTEAFFGQGTRLTVV.

In this sample, this clonotype turned up many times. The chain links TRBV29-1 to TRBJ1-2; 10 bases fit TRBD1. V lost 4 bases to trimming and J lost 5 bases; unmatched junction nucleotides: 4. This CDR3 region has 13 residues. Germline CDR1 SQVTM, CDR2 ANQGSEA. This CDR3 is CSVGQGALYGYTF. CDR3 nucleotide sequence: TGCAGCGTTGGACAGGGGGCGTTGTATGGCTACACCTTC.

J is TRBJ2-7 and V is TRBV13; the D is unclear. V was trimmed by 4 bases and J by 3 bases, leaving 16 bases between them. Germline CDR1 PRHDT, CDR2 FYEKMQ (reference sequence). This CDR3 has 15 amino acids. CDR3 sequence reads: CASSSTGDLGYEQYF. The CDR3 coding sequence is TGTGCCAGCAGCTCGACTGGTGACTTGGGCTACGAGCAGTACTTC. The full variable domain, rest sourced from reference TRBV13 and TRBJ2-7, is AAGVIQSPRHLIKEKRETATLKCYPIPRHDTVYWYQQGPGQDPQFLISFYEKMQSDKGSIPDRFSAQQFSDYHSELNMSSLELGDSALYFCASSSTGDLGYEQYFGPGTRLTVT.

The sample holds many counts of this clonotype. V usage is TRBV20-1 and J usage is TRBJ2-5; weak D call: TRBD2 (6 bases). The CDR3 totals 14 residues. V was clipped by 3 bases and J by 2 bases, with 13 bases between them. Germline V lookup: CDR1 DFQATT, CDR2 SNEGSKA (reference sequence). CDR3 region: CSASIYGGQETQYF. The CDR3 region has the DNA TGCAGTGCTAGTATTTACGGAGGGCAAGAGACCCAGTACTTC.

This clonotype was recorded many times. The chain joins TRBV19 to TRBJ2-2; D is unresolved. V was shortened by 6 bases and J by 1 base, with 6 bases between the two germline ends. Germline CDR1 LNHDA, CDR2 SQIVND (reference sequence). The CDR3 length is 13 residues. The CDR3: CASRPRNTGELFF. In DNA, the CDR3 is TGTGCCAGTAGGCCGAGGAACACCGGGGAGCTGTTTTTT.

This clonotype was seen only once. The chain joins TRBV7-2 to TRBJ1-6, with TRBD1 identical over 7 bases. Germline loops: CDR1 SGHTA, CDR2 FQGNSA. Trimming cost V 1 base and J 11 bases; bases outside gene matches: 5. This CDR3 contains 14 residues. The CDR3 is CASSLGQGVTPLHF. Here the CDR3 DNA reads TGTGCCAGCAGCTTAGGACAGGGAGTTACACCCCTCCACTTT.

V usage is TRBV7-2 and J usage is TRBJ1-2; D is undetermined. V was cut by 5 bases and J by 7 bases, with 14 bases left in between. Per the germline V gene, CDR1 is SGHTA and CDR2 is FQGNSA. This CDR3 region has 13 residues. CDR3 bases: TGTGCCAGCAGCCCACCGAACGACTGTGGCTACACCTTC. Its translation is CASSPPNDCGYTF.

V and J are TRBV27 and TRBJ1-2, with D uncertain. The CDR3 contains 15 residues. CDR1 is MNHEY, CDR2 SMNVEV, per germline (reference sequence). Trimming stripped 2 bases from V and 0 bases from J, with 10 bases between. DNA of the CDR3: TGTGCCAGCAGTTTACTCCCGGGAACTAACTATGGCTACACCTTC. It yields the protein CASSLLPGTNYGYTF.

The chain links TRBV14 to TRBJ1-6; the D is unclear. The germline gives CDR1 SGHDN, CDR2 FVKESK. Trimming removed 9 bases from V and 9 bases from J, with 15 bases in between. This CDR3 is 13 amino acids long. The CDR3 DNA reads as TGTGCCAGTGGTGGGGTGGTCGGTTCACCCCTCCACTTT. Its translation is CASGGVVGSPLHF.

In this sample, this clonotype turned up many times. V gene TRBV5-5 combines with J gene TRBJ1-1, with 10 bases aligning to TRBD1. CDR1 and CDR2 from the germline V gene are SGHKS and YYEKEE (reference sequence). With V trimmed by 7 bases and J by 2 bases, 8 bases remained unmatched. The CDR3 covers 15 residues. The CDR3 sequence: CASRRTGGLNTEAFF. The CDR3 DNA reads as TGTGCCAGCCGGCGGACAGGGGGGCTAAACACTGAAGCTTTCTTT.

The rearrangement links TRBV15 to TRBJ1-2; TRBD1 might be the D (6 bases). CDR1 is LNHNV and CDR2 is YYDKDF in the germline V gene (reference sequence). V lost 9 bases and J 3 bases, leaving 11 bases between the germline ends. This CDR3 has 12 residues. The CDR3 sequence: CATDSLDYGYTF. CDR3 DNA: TGTGCCACGGACAGTCTGGACTATGGCTACACCTTC.

This chain connects TRBV7-2 to TRBJ1-2; 8 bases are a match to TRBD1. J was trimmed by 7 bases and V by 3 bases; bases with no gene match: 13. The CDR3 spans 16 residues. Germline lookup yields CDR1 SGHTA and CDR2 FQGNSA. The CDR3 DNA reads TGTGCCAGCAGCTTCCAGAGGACAGGGCCAGGGGGTGGCTACACCTTC. Translation gives CASSFQRTGPGGGYTF.

This clonotype was counted many times. The V call is TRBV7-2, the J call TRBJ2-5, with TRBD2 matching over 13 bases. There are 17 residues in the CDR3. CDR1 SGHTA and CDR2 FQGNSA come from the germline V gene. V dropped 4 bases and J dropped 5; count of bases not matched to a gene: 10. DNA of the CDR3: TGTGCCAGCAGCTCAAGGACTAGCGGGAGCTTCTGGGAGACCCAGTACTTC. It specifies CASSSRTSGSFWETQYF.

This clonotype was seen at least ten times. The gene calls are TRBV7-8 and TRBJ2-2; no clear D. Germline V gene lookup returns CDR1 SGHVS and CDR2 FQNEAQ. V was pared by 4 bases and J by 8 bases, with 5 bases between. CDR3 length equals 11 residues. CDR3 bases: TGTGCCAGCAGCTCCCGTGGGGAGCTGTTTTTT. Its translation: CASSSRGELFF.

The rearrangement joins TRBV7-3 to TRBJ2-2, with D possibly matching TRBD2 (6 bases). Germline-derived CDR1 and CDR2 are SGHTA and FQGTGA. The CDR3 consists of 17 residues. Trimming shortened V by 5 bases and J by 1 base, and 17 bases separated the two germline ends. CDR3 coding DNA: TGTGCCAGCAGCCAAGATACCGGGACTCTGAACACCGGGGAGCTGTTTTTT. This gives the protein CASSQDTGTLNTGELFF.

CDR3 bases: TGTGCCAGCTGGCGACTAGCGGGAGGCAACACCGGGGAGCTGTTTTTT. This codes for CASWRLAGGNTGELFF. The gene calls are TRBV2 and TRBJ2-2; 13 bases agree with TRBD2. CDR3 length equals 16 residues. Per germline, CDR1 SNHLY and CDR2 FYNNEI. The trim removed 8 bases at V and 2 bases at J, leaving 5 bases unmatched.